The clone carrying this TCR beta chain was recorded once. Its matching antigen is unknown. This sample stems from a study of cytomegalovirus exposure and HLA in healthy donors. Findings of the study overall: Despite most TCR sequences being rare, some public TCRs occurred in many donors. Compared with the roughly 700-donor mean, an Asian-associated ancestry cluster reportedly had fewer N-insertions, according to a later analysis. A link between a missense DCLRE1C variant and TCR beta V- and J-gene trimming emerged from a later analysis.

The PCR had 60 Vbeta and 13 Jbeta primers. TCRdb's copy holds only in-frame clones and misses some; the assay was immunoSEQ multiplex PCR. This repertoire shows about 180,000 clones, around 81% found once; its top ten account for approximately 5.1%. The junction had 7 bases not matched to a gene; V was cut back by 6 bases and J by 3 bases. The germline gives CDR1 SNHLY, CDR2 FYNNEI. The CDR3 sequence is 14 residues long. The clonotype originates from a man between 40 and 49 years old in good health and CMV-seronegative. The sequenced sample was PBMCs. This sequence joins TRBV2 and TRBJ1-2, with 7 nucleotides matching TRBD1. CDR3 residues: CASRHRGEDYGYTF. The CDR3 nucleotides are TGTGCCAGCAGACACAGGGGAGAGGACTATGGCTACACCTTC. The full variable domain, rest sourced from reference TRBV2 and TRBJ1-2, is EPEVTQTPSHQVTQMGQEVILRCVPISNHLYFYWYRQILGQKVEFLVSFYNNEISEKSEIFDDQFSVERPDGSNFTLKIRSTKLEDSAMYFCASRHRGEDYGYTFGSGTRLTVV.